The 17 T cell receptor beta chains given below trace back to one sample, sequenced in a study of blood T cell repertoires in COVID-19. Measured with immunoSEQ multiplex PCR; TCRdb has only the in-frame clones, and not every one. The sample lists 70,000 to 100,000 clones, approximately 84% occurring once. Sequencing input: peripheral blood. The source of these receptors is a human donor in a cohort sampled during active COVID-19.

This chain connects TRBV7-9 to TRBJ1-2, with 11 nucleotides matching TRBD1. After removal of 6 bases from V and 5 bases from J, the junction contained 8 bases not matched to a gene. This CDR3 is 15 amino acids long. Germline V lookup: CDR1 SEHNR, CDR2 FQNEAQ (reference sequence). The CDR3 DNA is TGTGCCAGCAGACCCGGGACAGGGGGGGTTTATGGCTACACCTTC. This codes for CASRPGTGGVYGYTF. Variable domain in full (rest from reference TRBV7-9 and TRBJ1-2): DTGVSQNPRHKITKRGQNVTFRCDPISEHNRLYWYRQTLGQGPEFLTYFQNEAQLEKSRLLSDRFSAERPKGSFSTLEIQRTEQGDSAMYLCASRPGTGGVYGYTFGSGTRLTVV.

The chain uses TRBV11-2 and TRBJ2-1, with 13 bases identical to TRBD2. The CDR3 runs to 17 residues. After removal of 5 bases from V and 4 bases from J, the junction contained 8 bases not matched to a gene. CDR1 is SGHAT, CDR2 FQNNGV, per germline. The CDR3 protein is CASSHTSGRAGYNEQFF. The CDR3 region has the DNA TGTGCCAGCAGCCACACTAGCGGGAGGGCCGGGTACAATGAGCAGTTCTTC. Complete variable domain (other parts from reference TRBV11-2 and TRBJ2-1): EAGVAQSPRYKIIEKRQSVAFWCNPISGHATLYWYQQILGQGPKLLIQFQNNGVVDDSQLPKDRFSAERLKGVDSTLKIQPAKLEDSAVYLCASSHTSGRAGYNEQFFGPGTRLTVL.

The chain employs TRBV18 and TRBJ1-2, with TRBD1 matching 8 bases. CDR1 is KGHSH, CDR2 LQKENI, per germline. Trimming removed 3 bases from V and 4 bases from J; junction bases left unmatched: 7. The CDR3 spans 15 residues. CDR3 sequence (DNA): TGTGCCAGCTCACCCGACAGGGGTCGCTCCTATGGCTACACCTTC. This codes for CASSPDRGRSYGYTF.

The table lists this clone with a few counts. The gene calls are TRBV12-3 or TRBV12-4 and TRBJ2-7; D gene unclear. Trimming removed 0 bases at V and 5 bases at J, with 8 bases between. The CDR3 length is 13 residues. The CDR3 coding sequence is TGTGCCAGCAGTTTAGCGCAGTTCCACGAGCAGTACTTC. Its translation is CASSLAQFHEQYF.

This clone was seen a few times. The chain employs TRBV6-4 and TRBJ2-1; D ambiguous. The germline V and J ends were trimmed by 6 bases and 0 bases, with 9 bases remaining between them. This CDR3 region has 14 residues. Looked up from germline, CDR1 is MRHNA and CDR2 is SNTAGT. CDR3 in DNA: TGTGCCAGCAGACAGCAGAGCTCCTACAATGAGCAGTTCTTC. Its protein product is CASRQQSSYNEQFF.

This clone was counted between two and nine times. V gene TRBV19 combines with J gene TRBJ1-5; D perhaps matches TRBD1 (5 bases). This CDR3 region has 16 residues. V was clipped by 5 bases and J by 0 bases, with 14 bases between them. Germline assignment: CDR1 LNHDA and CDR2 SQIVND (reference sequence). CDR3 protein: CASSSRTRLSNQPQHF. CDR3 coding DNA: TGTGCCAGTAGTTCCCGGACACGTCTTAGCAATCAGCCCCAGCATTTT.

V usage is TRBV29-1 and J usage is TRBJ1-2; D remains unclear. Germline CDR1 is SQVTM and CDR2 is ANQGSEA. The CDR3 length is 12 residues. Trimming shortened V by 8 bases and J by 13 bases, and 23 bases separated the two germline ends. The CDR3 nucleotides read TGCAGCATTTTAACCCCTCGCCTAGCGCCCACCTTC. Translated, it gives CSILTPRLAPTF.

The rearrangement joins TRBV27 to TRBJ2-7; D is possibly TRBD2 (5 bases). The CDR3 is 16 residues long. Trimming removed 6 bases from V and 0 bases from J, with 18 bases in between. Germline V gives CDR1 MNHEY, CDR2 SMNVEV (reference sequence). The CDR3 sequence is CASSRGGLMDSYEQYF. In DNA form, the CDR3 reads TGTGCCAGCAGCCGTGGCGGACTCATGGACTCCTACGAGCAGTACTTC.

The genes are TRBV28 and TRBJ1-2; TRBD1 might be the D (6 bases). The germline CDR1 and CDR2 sequences are MDHEN and SYDVKM. The CDR3 has 13 residues. Trimming shortened V by 8 bases and J by 8 bases, and 18 bases separated the two germline ends. The CDR3 reads CASQMGGAGGYTF. CDR3 in DNA: TGTGCCAGCCAAATGGGGGGGGCAGGGGGCTACACCTTC.

The V and J genes are TRBV5-1 and TRBJ1-6; D not certain. The V end was cut by 0 bases, the J end by 9 bases, with 13 bases between. CDR3 length equals 15 residues. Germline V gene data show CDR1 as SGHRS and CDR2 as YFSETQ. The CDR3 DNA is TGCGCCAGCAGCTTGGGGCAGGAGGATGGTTCACCCCTCCACTTT. Translation gives CASSLGQEDGSPLHF.

This clone occurred once. V gene TRBV24-1 combines with J gene TRBJ1-4; TRBD1 agrees at 8 bases. Per germline, CDR1 KGHDR and CDR2 SFDVKD. V gave up 5 bases and J gave up 5 bases; unmatched junction bases: 6. The CDR3 extends over 15 amino acids. The DNA for the CDR3 is TGTGCCACCAGTGCCCCGGACAGGGAAAATGAAAAACTGTTTTTT. Translating gives CATSAPDRENEKLFF.

The V call is TRBV19, the J call TRBJ1-2; D is undetermined. Germline CDR1 LNHDA, CDR2 SQIVND (reference sequence). The CDR3 is 13 amino acids. Trimming removed 5 bases at V and 4 bases at J, with 11 bases between. This CDR3 reads CASSGRDLYGYTF. CDR3 in DNA: TGTGCCAGTAGTGGCCGGGATCTCTATGGCTACACCTTC.

The CDR3 region is CASSAHGGVSGNTIYF. CDR3 bases: TGTGCCAGCAGCGCCCACGGTGGAGTCTCTGGAAACACCATATATTTT. The rearrangement links TRBV9 to TRBJ1-3, with D hard to call. The CDR3 spans 16 residues. Germline loops: CDR1 SGDLS, CDR2 YYNGEE. Trimming shortened V by 3 bases and J by 0 bases, and 13 bases separated the two germline ends.

V usage is TRBV28 and J usage is TRBJ1-2; tentatively, D is TRBD1 (5 bases). The CDR3 length is 14 residues. V dropped 4 bases and J dropped 6 bases, with 15 bases sitting between them. In germline, CDR1 is MDHEN, CDR2 SYDVKM. The CDR3 region is CASSSSPGLNGYTF. For the CDR3, the DNA is TGTGCCAGCAGTTCGTCCCCAGGGCTTAATGGCTACACCTTC.

The V gene is TRBV27, the J gene TRBJ2-2; TRBD2 matches at 11 bases. Germline V gene sequence: CDR1 MNHEY, CDR2 SMNVEV (reference sequence). V gave up 0 bases and J gave up 4 bases; unmatched junction bases: 10. This CDR3 region has 19 residues. CDR3 amino acids: CASSLSFFTSGGGTGELFF. Written as DNA, the CDR3 is TGTGCCAGCAGTTTATCGTTCTTCACTAGCGGGGGCGGCACCGGGGAGCTGTTTTTT.

V usage is TRBV10-3 and J usage is TRBJ2-2; TRBD2 agrees at 15 bases. The length of the CDR3 is 17 residues. V trimming: 5 bases; J trimming: 5 bases; junction bases outside the gene matches: 6. The germline V gene has CDR1 ENHRY and CDR2 SYGVKD. The CDR3 is CAISFSGTSGRTGELFF. In DNA form, the CDR3 reads TGTGCCATCAGTTTCTCCGGGACTAGCGGGAGGACCGGGGAGCTGTTTTTT.

The chain is built from TRBV2 and TRBJ2-6; weak D call: TRBD2 (5 bases). CDR1 is SNHLY, CDR2 FYNNEI, per germline. There are 15 residues in the CDR3. Trimming cost V 5 bases and J 2 bases, with 10 bases left between them. The CDR3 loop reads CASSSGNPGANVLTF. In DNA, the CDR3 is TGTGCCAGCAGTTCGGGGAACCCTGGGGCCAACGTCCTGACTTTC.